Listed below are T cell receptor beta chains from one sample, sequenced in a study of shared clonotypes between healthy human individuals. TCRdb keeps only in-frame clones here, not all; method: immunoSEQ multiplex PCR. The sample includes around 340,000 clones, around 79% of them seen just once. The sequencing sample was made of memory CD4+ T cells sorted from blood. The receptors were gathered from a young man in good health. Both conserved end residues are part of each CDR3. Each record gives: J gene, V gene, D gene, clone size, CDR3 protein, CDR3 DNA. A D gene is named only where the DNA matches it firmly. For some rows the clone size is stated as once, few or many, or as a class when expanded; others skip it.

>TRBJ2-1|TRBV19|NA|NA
CASSIPEWGYNEQFF
TGTGCCAGTAGTATACCCGAGTGGGGCTACAATGAGCAGTTCTTC
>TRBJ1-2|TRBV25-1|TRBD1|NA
CASSGPGQNYGYTF
TGTGCCAGCAGTGGACCGGGACAGAACTATGGCTACACCTTC
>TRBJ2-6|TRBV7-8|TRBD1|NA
CASSLESQGASYSGANVLTF
TGTGCCAGCAGCTTAGAATCCCAGGGGGCATCATATTCTGGGGCCAACGTCCTGACTTTC
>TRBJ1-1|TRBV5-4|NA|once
CASSLSTLIVTEAFF
TGTGCCAGCAGCTTGTCGACCCTTATTGTCACTGAAGCTTTCTTT
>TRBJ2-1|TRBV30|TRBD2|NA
CAWFLAGGSGEQFF
TGTGCCTGGTTTCTAGCGGGAGGTTCAGGTGAGCAGTTCTTC
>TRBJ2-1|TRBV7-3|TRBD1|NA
CASTADRGGEQFF
TGTGCCAGCACCGCGGACAGGGGCGGTGAGCAGTTCTTC
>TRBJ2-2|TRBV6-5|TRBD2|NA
CASSSVAGDTGELFF
TGTGCCAGCAGTAGCGTGGCGGGGGACACCGGGGAGCTGTTTTTT
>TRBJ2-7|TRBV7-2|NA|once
CASSLAHLSGYEQYF
TGTGCCAGCAGCTTAGCACACTTAAGTGGGTACGAGCAGTACTTC
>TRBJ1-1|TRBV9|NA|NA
CASSPRGGTANTEAFF
TGTGCCAGCAGCCCTCGGGGGGGGACGGCGAACACTGAAGCTTTCTTT
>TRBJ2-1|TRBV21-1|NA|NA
CAILQGLYNEQFF
TGTGCCATCCTACAGGGCCTCTACAATGAGCAGTTCTTC
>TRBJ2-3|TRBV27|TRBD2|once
CASSDPSGHTDTQYF
TGTGCCAGCAGTGATCCTAGCGGACACACAGATACGCAGTATTTT
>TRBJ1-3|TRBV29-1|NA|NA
CSVEPGSSGNTIYF
TGCAGCGTTGAGCCAGGGTCTTCCGGAAACACCATATATTTT
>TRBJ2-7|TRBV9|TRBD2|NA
CASSVAGTSGISEQYF
TGTGCCAGCAGCGTAGCCGGGACTAGCGGGATCTCCGAGCAGTACTTC
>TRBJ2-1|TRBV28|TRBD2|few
CASRLLAGAENEQFF
TGTGCCAGCAGATTACTAGCGGGAGCGGAAAATGAGCAGTTCTTC
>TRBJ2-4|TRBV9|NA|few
CASSVDGGRGNIQYF
TGTGCCAGCAGCGTAGATGGGGGACGGGGAAACATTCAGTACTTC
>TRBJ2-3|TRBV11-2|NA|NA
CASSSSTDTQYF
TGTGCCAGCAGCTCTAGCACAGATACGCAGTATTTT
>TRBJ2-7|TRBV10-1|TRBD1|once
CASSEWDRGLHEQYF
TGCGCCAGCAGTGAATGGGACAGGGGTCTTCACGAGCAGTACTTC
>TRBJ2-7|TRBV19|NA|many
CASSPYLAPYEQYF
TGTGCCAGTAGTCCCTACCTTGCGCCCTACGAGCAGTACTTC
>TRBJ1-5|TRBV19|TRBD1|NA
CASSNLLTGTSNQPQHF
TGTGCCAGTAGTAACCTATTGACAGGGACCAGCAATCAGCCCCAGCATTTT
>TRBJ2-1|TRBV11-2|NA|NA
CASSLMDEQFF
TGTGCCAGCAGCCTCATGGATGAGCAGTTCTTC
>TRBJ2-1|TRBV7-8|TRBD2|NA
CASSLESVAGNEQFF
TGTGCCAGCAGCTTAGAATCGGTAGCGGGCAATGAGCAGTTCTTC
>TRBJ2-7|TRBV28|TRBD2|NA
CASRKGLAGGRRYEQYF
TGTGCCAGCAGGAAAGGACTAGCGGGAGGCCGGCGGTACGAGCAGTACTTC
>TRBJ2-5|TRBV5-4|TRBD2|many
CASSLLAGEETQYF
TGTGCCAGCAGCTTACTAGCGGGAGAAGAGACCCAGTACTTC
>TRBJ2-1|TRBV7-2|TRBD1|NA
CASSPQGAWEQFF
TGTGCCAGCAGCCCACAGGGGGCATGGGAGCAGTTCTTC
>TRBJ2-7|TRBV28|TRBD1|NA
CASSLSGQGSLWEQYF
TGTGCCAGCAGTTTAAGCGGACAGGGGTCCCTATGGGAGCAGTACTTC
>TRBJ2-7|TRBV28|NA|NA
CASRRFGIYEQYF
TGTGCCAGCAGGCGTTTTGGAATCTACGAGCAGTACTTC
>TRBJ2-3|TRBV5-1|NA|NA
CASSLGRRGDTQYF
TGCGCCAGCAGCTTAGGGCGACGGGGGGATACGCAGTATTTT
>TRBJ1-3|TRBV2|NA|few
CASSLKGPNSGNTIYF
TGTGCCAGCAGCCTCAAGGGACCGAACTCTGGAAACACCATATATTTT
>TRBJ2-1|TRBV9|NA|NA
CASSVGLGGGSFEQFF
TGTGCCAGCAGCGTAGGTTTAGGAGGGGGGTCTTTTGAGCAGTTCTTC
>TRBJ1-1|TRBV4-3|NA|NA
CASSQEGRWMNTEAFF
TGCGCCAGCAGCCAAGAAGGTCGGTGGATGAACACTGAAGCTTTCTTT
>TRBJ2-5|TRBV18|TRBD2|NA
CASSPLAGETQYF
TGTGCCAGCTCACCACTAGCGGGAGAGACCCAGTACTTC
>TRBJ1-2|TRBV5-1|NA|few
CASSLARVENGYTF
TGCGCCAGCAGCTTGGCAAGGGTGGAAAATGGCTACACCTTC
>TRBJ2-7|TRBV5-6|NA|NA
CASSSWTASYEQYF
TGTGCCAGCAGCTCCTGGACAGCTTCCTACGAGCAGTACTTC
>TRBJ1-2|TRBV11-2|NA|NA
CASSTVRRVHGYTF
TGTGCCAGCAGCACCGTCCGGAGGGTCCATGGCTACACCTTC
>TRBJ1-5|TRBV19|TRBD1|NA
CASSTTTPGTGVYSNQPQHF
TGTGCCAGTAGTACCACGACGCCCGGGACAGGGGTTTATAGCAATCAGCCCCAGCATTTT
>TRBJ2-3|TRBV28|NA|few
CANLDFGPTEDTQYF
TGTGCCAACCTAGACTTTGGCCCAACCGAAGATACGCAGTATTTT
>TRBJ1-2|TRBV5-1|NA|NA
CASSFDNAYGYTF
TGCGCCAGCAGCTTCGACAATGCCTATGGCTACACCTTC
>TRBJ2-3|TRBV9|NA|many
CASTSVSTDTQYF
TGTGCCAGCACAAGTGTCAGCACAGATACGCAGTATTTT
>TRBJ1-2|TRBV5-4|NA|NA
CASSHPPGRRQGGYTF
TGTGCCAGCAGCCACCCACCGGGCCGTCGCCAGGGGGGCTACACCTTC
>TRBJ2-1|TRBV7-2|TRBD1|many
CASSLGTGPYNEQFF
TGTGCCAGCAGCTTGGGGACAGGTCCCTACAATGAGCAGTTCTTC